Here is one TCR beta chain with its context. Its antigen remains unidentified. Study-wide points: Tumor memory CD4+ T cell TCR gene usage clustered with blood and lymph node memory CD4+ cells and lymph node naive CD4+ cells. Tumor Treg TCRs overlapped most with tumor naive CD4+ cells.

TCRdb processed the 5' RACE reads anew with MiXCR; each CDR3 protein has one entry. This table has 8,500 to 9,500 distinct CDR3 sequences, roughly 60% appearing once. The sequenced sample was tumor-infiltrating memory CD4+ T cells sorted from the breast tumor. This sample's subset: memory CD4+ T cells, CD4+CD45RO+CD25-. This sequence originates from a female donor with breast cancer.

Here the CDR3 reads CASSLSRAGGNYGYTF. CDR3 DNA: TGTGCCAGCAGTTTATCCCGGGCAGGAGGGAACTATGGCTACACCTTC. This chain joins TRBV28 and TRBJ1-2, with D unresolved. The CDR3 runs to 16 residues. V lost 1 base to trimming and J lost 2 bases, with 14 bases between them. CDR1 and CDR2 from the germline V gene are MDHEN and SYDVKM.